This entry describes one T cell receptor beta chain. Trimming stripped 5 bases from V and 1 base from J, with 11 bases between. The CDR3 runs 14 residues. CDR1 and CDR2 from the germline V gene are LNHDA and SQIVND (reference sequence). These data are taken from a study of patients and donors after allogeneic stem cell transplantation. Using its own MiXCR run on the RT-PCR reads, TCRdb lists one record per CDR3 protein. The sample holds 110,000 or so distinct CDR3 sequences; 35% are singletons and the top ten take around 25%. The specimen was blood, either unsorted or a sorted T cell fraction (not recorded which). The V and J genes are TRBV19 and TRBJ1-1; perhaps TRBD1 as D (5 bases). The sequence derives from a human donor who was either an allogeneic HSCT recipient or a stem cell or donor lymphocyte infusion donor (not recorded which). It is not recorded whose cells these are; they may come from a transplant donor. The CDR3 reads CASSRREGNTEAFF. The CDR3 DNA sequence: TGTGCCAGTAGTCGCAGGGAGGGGAACACTGAAGCTTTCTTT.